The text below deals with one T cell receptor beta chain. This record belongs to a study of blood T cell repertoires in COVID-19. Study overall: Samples of COVID-19 (acute and convalescent) were obtained from the United States, Italy and Spain.

Assay used: immunoSEQ multiplex PCR; TCRdb lists only in-frame clones, some missing. The sample holds over 120,000 clones, around 87% seen once. Germline trimming cut 1 base from V and 6 bases from J; bases unmatched to any gene: 2. CDR3 size: 13 residues. Germline CDR1 and CDR2: SGHAT and FQNNGV. The TCR originated in a man aged 50 to 60 who had recovered from COVID-19. What was sequenced was peripheral blood. The J gene is TRBJ1-2, the V gene TRBV11-2, with 7 bases matching TRBD1. DNA of the CDR3: TGTGCCAGCAGCTTAGCAGGGACAGATGGCTACACCTTC. This gives the protein CASSLAGTDGYTF.